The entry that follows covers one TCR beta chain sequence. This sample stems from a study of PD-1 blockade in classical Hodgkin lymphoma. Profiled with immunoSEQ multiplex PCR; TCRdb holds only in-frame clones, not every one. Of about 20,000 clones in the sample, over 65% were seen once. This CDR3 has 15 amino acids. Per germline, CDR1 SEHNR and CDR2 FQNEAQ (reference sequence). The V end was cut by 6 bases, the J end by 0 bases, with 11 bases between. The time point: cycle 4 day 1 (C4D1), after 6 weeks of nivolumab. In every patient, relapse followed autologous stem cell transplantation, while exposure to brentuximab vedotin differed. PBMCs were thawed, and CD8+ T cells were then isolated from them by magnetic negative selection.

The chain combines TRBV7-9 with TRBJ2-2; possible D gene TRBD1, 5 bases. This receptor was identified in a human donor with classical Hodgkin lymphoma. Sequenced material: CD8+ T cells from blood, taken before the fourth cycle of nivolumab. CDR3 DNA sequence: TGTGCCAGCAGGTGGGGCAGCACGAACACCGGGGAGCTGTTTTTT. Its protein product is CASRWGSTNTGELFF.